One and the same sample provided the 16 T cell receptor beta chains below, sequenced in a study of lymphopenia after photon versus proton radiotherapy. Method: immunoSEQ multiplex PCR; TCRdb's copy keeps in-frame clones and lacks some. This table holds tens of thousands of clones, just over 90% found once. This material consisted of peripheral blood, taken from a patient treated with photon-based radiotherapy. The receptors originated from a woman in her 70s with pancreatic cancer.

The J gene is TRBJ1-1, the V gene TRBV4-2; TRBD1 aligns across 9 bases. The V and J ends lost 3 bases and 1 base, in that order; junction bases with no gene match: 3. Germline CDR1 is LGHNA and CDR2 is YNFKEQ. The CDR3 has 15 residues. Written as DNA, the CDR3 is TGTGCCAGCAGCCAGCCGGGACAGGGGAACACTGAAGCTTTCTTT. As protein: CASSQPGQGNTEAFF.

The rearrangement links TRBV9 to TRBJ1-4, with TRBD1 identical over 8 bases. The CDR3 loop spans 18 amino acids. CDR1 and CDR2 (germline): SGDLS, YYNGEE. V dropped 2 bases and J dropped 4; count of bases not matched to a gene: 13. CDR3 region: CASSVTVRQGADNEKLFF. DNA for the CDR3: TGTGCCAGCAGCGTTACCGTTCGGCAGGGGGCGGATAATGAAAAACTGTTTTTT.

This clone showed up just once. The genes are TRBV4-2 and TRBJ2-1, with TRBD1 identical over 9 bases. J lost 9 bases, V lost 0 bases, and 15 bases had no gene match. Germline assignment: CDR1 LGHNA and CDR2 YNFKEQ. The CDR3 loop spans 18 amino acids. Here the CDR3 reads CASSQDEGRTGDWGEQFF. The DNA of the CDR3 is TGTGCCAGCAGCCAAGATGAGGGGCGGACAGGGGATTGGGGTGAGCAGTTCTTC.

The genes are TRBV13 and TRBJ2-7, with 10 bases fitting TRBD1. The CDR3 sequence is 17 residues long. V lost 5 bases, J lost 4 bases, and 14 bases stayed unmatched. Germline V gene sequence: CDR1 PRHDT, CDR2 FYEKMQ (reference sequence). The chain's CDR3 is CASSNNPLTGGLYEQYF. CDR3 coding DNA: TGTGCCAGCAGCAATAACCCCCTGACAGGGGGCCTGTACGAGCAGTACTTC.

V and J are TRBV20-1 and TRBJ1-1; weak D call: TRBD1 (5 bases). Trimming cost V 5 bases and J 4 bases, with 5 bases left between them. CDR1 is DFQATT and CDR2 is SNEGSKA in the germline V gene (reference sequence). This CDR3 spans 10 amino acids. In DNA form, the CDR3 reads TGCAGTGCTCAGGGCACTGAAGCTTTCTTT. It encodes CSAQGTEAFF.

Here the CDR3 reads CASSEAVRTAYEQYF. As DNA, the CDR3 is TGTGCCAGCAGTGAAGCCGTGAGAACCGCCTACGAGCAGTACTTC. The chain uses TRBV6-1 and TRBJ2-7; D not certain. In germline, CDR1 is MNHNS, CDR2 SASEGT. Deletions cut 0 bases from V and 2 bases from J, with 11 bases between. There are 15 residues in the CDR3.

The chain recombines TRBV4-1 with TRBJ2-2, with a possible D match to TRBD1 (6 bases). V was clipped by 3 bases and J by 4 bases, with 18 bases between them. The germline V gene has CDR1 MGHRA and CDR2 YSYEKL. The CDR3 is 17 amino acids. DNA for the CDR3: TGCGCCAGCAGCCACGTAAGGGACACCGCGGGCACCGGGGAGCTGTTTTTT. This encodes CASSHVRDTAGTGELFF.

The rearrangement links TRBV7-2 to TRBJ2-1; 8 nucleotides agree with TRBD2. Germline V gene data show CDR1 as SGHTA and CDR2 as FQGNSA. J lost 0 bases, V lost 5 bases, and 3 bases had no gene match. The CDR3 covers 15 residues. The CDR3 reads CASSPSGSSYNEQFF. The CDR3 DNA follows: TGTGCCAGCAGCCCAAGCGGGAGCTCCTACAATGAGCAGTTCTTC.

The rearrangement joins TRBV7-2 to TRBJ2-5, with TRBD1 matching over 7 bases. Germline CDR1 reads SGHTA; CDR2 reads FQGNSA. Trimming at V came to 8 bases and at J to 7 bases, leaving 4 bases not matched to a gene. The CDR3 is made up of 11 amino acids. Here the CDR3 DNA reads TGTGCCAGCCAAGACAGGGTGACCCAGTACTTC. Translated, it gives CASQDRVTQYF.

This CDR3 is CASSQGGSTQYF. DNA of the CDR3: TGCGCCAGCAGCCAAGGCGGTAGTACGCAGTATTTT. This chain joins TRBV4-1 and TRBJ2-3; D gene unclear. This CDR3 comprises 12 residues. Deletions cut 1 base from V and 8 bases from J, with 7 bases between. Germline V gene sequence: CDR1 MGHRA, CDR2 YSYEKL.

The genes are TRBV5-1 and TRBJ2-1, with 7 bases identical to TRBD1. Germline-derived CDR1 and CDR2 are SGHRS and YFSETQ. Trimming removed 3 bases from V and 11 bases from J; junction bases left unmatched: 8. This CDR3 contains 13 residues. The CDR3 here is CASSSPGQSKQFF. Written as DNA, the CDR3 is TGCGCCAGCAGCTCACCGGGACAGTCAAAGCAGTTCTTC.

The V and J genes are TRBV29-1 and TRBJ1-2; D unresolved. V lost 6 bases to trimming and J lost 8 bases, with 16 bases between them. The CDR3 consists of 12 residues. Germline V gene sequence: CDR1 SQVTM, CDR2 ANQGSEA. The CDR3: CSVADSLGGYTF. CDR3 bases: TGCAGCGTCGCCGACTCTTTGGGAGGCTACACCTTC. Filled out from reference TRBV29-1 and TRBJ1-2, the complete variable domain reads SAVISQKPSRDICQRGTSLTIQCQVDSQVTMMFWYRQQPGQSLTLIATANQGSEATYESGFVIDKFPISRPNLTFSTLTVSNMSPEDSSIYLCSVADSLGGYTFGSGTRLTVV.

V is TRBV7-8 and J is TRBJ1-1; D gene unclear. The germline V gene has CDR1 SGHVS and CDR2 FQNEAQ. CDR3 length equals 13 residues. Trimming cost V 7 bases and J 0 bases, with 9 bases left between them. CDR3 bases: TGTGCCAGCACCCAGCCGATGAACACTGAAGCTTTCTTT. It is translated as CASTQPMNTEAFF.

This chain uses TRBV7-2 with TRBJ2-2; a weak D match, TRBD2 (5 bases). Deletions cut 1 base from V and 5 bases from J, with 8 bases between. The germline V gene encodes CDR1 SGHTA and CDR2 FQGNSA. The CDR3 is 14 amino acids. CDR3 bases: TGTGCCAGCAGCTTAGAAGGGAGTACCGGGGAGCTGTTTTTT. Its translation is CASSLEGSTGELFF.

CDR3 loop: CASSSRDPSYEQYF. The CDR3 coding sequence is TGCGCCAGCAGCAGCCGGGACCCCTCCTACGAGCAGTACTTC. The gene calls are TRBV5-1 and TRBJ2-7; TRBD1 or TRBD2 may be the D gene (5 bases each). The CDR3 has 14 amino acids. Germline CDR1 SGHRS, CDR2 YFSETQ. The V gene lost 4 bases and the J gene lost 0 bases, with 11 bases spanning the gap.

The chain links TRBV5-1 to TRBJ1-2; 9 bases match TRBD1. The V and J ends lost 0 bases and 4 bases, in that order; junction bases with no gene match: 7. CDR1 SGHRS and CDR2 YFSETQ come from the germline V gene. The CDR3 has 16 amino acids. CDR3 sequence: CASSLELQGAPYGYTF. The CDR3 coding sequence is TGCGCCAGCAGCTTGGAACTACAGGGGGCCCCCTATGGCTACACCTTC.